The 14 T cell receptor beta chains listed next were all sequenced from one sample in a study of blood T cells in healthy people across ages. Next came a second PCR, run for roughly 6 to 11 cycles, which used a sample-barcoded 5' primer along with a J-beta primer mix. TCRdb recomputed calls from the 5' RACE reads with MiXCR, one row per CDR3 protein. The sample lists 1.5 million to 1.9 million distinct CDR3 sequences, 35% to 45% occurring once. The specimen was blood. All receptors derive from a woman aged 18-30 years in good health.

J is TRBJ2-3 and V is TRBV6-2 or TRBV6-3; tentatively, D is TRBD1 (6 bases). Germline CDR1 and CDR2: MNHEY and SVGEGT. This CDR3 has 16 amino acids. Deletions cut 6 bases from V and 0 bases from J, with 16 bases between. The CDR3 region has the DNA TGTGCCAGCAGCCAAGCCGGGACAAAGAGCACAGATACGCAGTATTTT. Translation: CASSQAGTKSTDTQYF.

This chain connects TRBV20-1 to TRBJ1-4; maybe TRBD1 (5 bases). This CDR3 has 14 residues. V gave up 0 bases and J gave up 8 bases, with 13 bases separating them. Germline V gene lookup returns CDR1 DFQATT and CDR2 SNEGSKA (reference sequence). The CDR3 nucleotides read TGCAGTGCTAGAGATCGGGGCGCGCCCGAAAAACTGTTTTTT. Protein sequence: CSARDRGAPEKLFF.

This clonotype occurred a few times. This sequence joins TRBV6-1 and TRBJ2-1; D might be TRBD2 (6 bases). The CDR3 runs to 18 residues. Trimming stripped 5 bases from V and 0 bases from J, with 20 bases between. Looked up from germline, CDR1 is MNHNS and CDR2 is SASEGT. Here the CDR3 reads CASSTPTSPRSSYNEQFF. In DNA, the CDR3 is TGTGCCAGCAGTACCCCAACTAGCCCCCGGAGCTCCTACAATGAGCAGTTCTTC.

V is TRBV7-9 and J is TRBJ2-1; 7 bases agree with TRBD1. CDR3 length: 12 residues. The J segment lost 10 bases and the V segment lost 5 bases, leaving 5 bases of the junction unmatched. Germline V gene lookup returns CDR1 SEHNR and CDR2 FQNEAQ (reference sequence). The CDR3 is CASSIGGREQFF. The DNA of the CDR3 is TGTGCCAGCAGCATAGGGGGCCGGGAGCAGTTCTTC.

The chain uses TRBV20-1 and TRBJ2-5; 9 bases line up with TRBD2. The J call may be mistaken, given a closer DNA end match to TRBJ2-7. Germline V gene lookup returns CDR1 DFQATT and CDR2 SNEGSKA (reference sequence). The CDR3 is made up of 15 amino acids. CDR3 coding DNA: TGCAGTGCTACTTATAGCGGGAGAGGGCCCTACGAGCAGTACTTC. Its protein is CSATYSGRGPYEQYF.

V and J are TRBV7-6 and TRBJ2-2, with 8 bases identical to TRBD1. This CDR3 contains 15 residues. J lost 7 bases, V lost 5 bases, and 9 bases had no gene match. Germline V gene data show CDR1 as SGHVS and CDR2 as FNYEAQ. The CDR3, as DNA: TGTGCCAGCAGCCCTTCAGGGGGCGCGAACGGGGAGCTGTTTTTT. The encoded protein is CASSPSGGANGELFF.

The V and J genes are TRBV6-2 or TRBV6-3 and TRBJ1-5; D call uncertain. Between the trimmed V and J ends, which lost 5 bases and 6 bases, there was a span of 11 bases. Germline V CDR1 and CDR2: MNHEY, SVGEGT. The CDR3 covers 13 residues. The CDR3 DNA reads as TGTGCCAGCAGTCCGCGGTCAGTTCAGCCCCAGCATTTT. Its translation is CASSPRSVQPQHF.

The chain is built from TRBV29-1 and TRBJ2-1; D uncertain. The CDR3 extends over 14 amino acids. Germline CDR1 SQVTM, CDR2 ANQGSEA. The germline V and J ends were trimmed by 5 bases and 4 bases, with 15 bases remaining between them. CDR3 nucleotide sequence: TGCAGCGTTACCGGCAACAGCCTTTACAATGAGCAGTTCTTC. This sequence encodes CSVTGNSLYNEQFF.

This clonotype was counted only a few times. Just one base apart from a much larger clone, this may be a read error. The chain is built from TRBV6-6 and TRBJ2-5, with D hard to call. Per the germline V gene, CDR1 is MNHNY and CDR2 is SVGAGI (reference sequence). Trimming pared 8 bases from V and 7 bases from J, leaving 5 bases between. The CDR3 length is 9 residues. Here the CDR3 DNA reads TGTGCCAGCGGGGTGACCCAGTACTTC. Encoded protein: CASGVTQYF.

V usage is TRBV29-1 and J usage is TRBJ2-7; tentative D call: TRBD1 (7 bases). Trimming removed 4 bases from V and 7 bases from J, with 23 bases in between. The CDR3 is 15 residues long. Germline CDR1 and CDR2: SQVTM and ANQGSEA. CDR3 region: CSVGGDSHYYNEQYF. CDR3 in DNA: TGCAGCGTTGGGGGGGACAGTCACTACTACAATGAGCAGTACTTC.

The rearrangement joins TRBV12-3 or TRBV12-4 to TRBJ2-7; 8 positions agree with TRBD1. The CDR3 runs to 20 residues. J was trimmed by 4 bases and V by 4 bases; bases with no gene match: 24. The CDR3 DNA reads as TGTGCCAGCAGTTACAGGCTCCCGACAGGGGTCACCGACCCCGTTTACGAGCAGTACTTC. This gives the protein CASSYRLPTGVTDPVYEQYF.

The chain couples TRBV2 to TRBJ2-7; D is unclear. CDR1 and CDR2 from the germline V gene are SNHLY and FYNNEI. The CDR3 is made up of 14 amino acids. Trimming took off 7 bases at V and 6 bases at J, with 19 bases between the two ends. DNA for the CDR3: TGTGCCAGCACTCGAATTCATGAAGTGGGCGAGCAGTACTTC. Its protein product is CASTRIHEVGEQYF.

The CDR3 region has the DNA TGTGCCAGCGGTGACTTGGGCTACAATGAGCAGTTCTTC. Amino acid sequence: CASGDLGYNEQFF. V usage is TRBV27 and J usage is TRBJ2-1; D unclear. V gave up 8 bases and J gave up 3 bases, with 11 bases separating them. CDR3 size: 13 residues. CDR1 and CDR2 (germline): MNHEY, SMNVEV (reference sequence).

V and J are TRBV6-1 and TRBJ2-3; D possibly corresponds to TRBD1 (5 bases). The V end was cut by 0 bases, the J end by 6 bases, with 10 bases between. The CDR3 runs to 14 residues. Germline V lookup: CDR1 MNHNS, CDR2 SASEGT. The CDR3 region is CASSEAPGLDTQYF. In DNA, the CDR3 is TGTGCCAGCAGTGAAGCTCCAGGGTTGGATACGCAGTATTTT.